The 11 T cell receptor beta chains below come from one sample, sequenced in a study of blood T cell repertoires in COVID-19. Clones were read by immunoSEQ multiplex PCR, and TCRdb kept only the in-frame ones, dropping some. The sample contains about 50,000 clones, more than 85% of which appear only once. Sequencing was done on a sample of peripheral blood. The receptors were gathered from an elderly woman with acute or convalescent COVID-19.

The chain carries TRBV7-2 and TRBJ2-1; TRBD2 matches at 8 bases. Unmatched junction bases numbered 9, after V lost 6 bases and J lost 8 bases. CDR1 is SGHTA and CDR2 is FQGNSA in the germline V gene. The CDR3 is made up of 14 amino acids. The CDR3 protein is CASRAGAFKDEQFF. CDR3 DNA: TGTGCCAGCAGAGCGGGAGCTTTTAAGGATGAGCAGTTCTTC.

This chain connects TRBV7-9 to TRBJ2-2; TRBD2 aligns across 11 bases. The ends lost 8 bases at V and 0 bases at J; junction bases unmatched: 5. Germline CDR1 SEHNR, CDR2 FQNEAQ (reference sequence). CDR3 length: 16 amino acids. DNA of the CDR3: TGTGCCAGCCCCCTAGCGGGAGGAACGAACACCGGGGAGCTGTTTTTT. Encoded protein: CASPLAGGTNTGELFF.

The chain couples TRBV6-1 to TRBJ1-6, with D perhaps matching TRBD1 (5 bases). The V end lost 3 bases, the J end lost 5 bases, and 17 bases lay between the germline ends. Germline-derived CDR1 and CDR2 are MNHNS and SASEGT. The CDR3 totals 17 residues. The CDR3 is CASSDPRGMGHNSPLHF. CDR3 DNA: TGTGCCAGCAGTGACCCACGGGGGATGGGTCATAATTCACCCCTCCACTTT.

The chain joins TRBV7-9 to TRBJ1-1, with D uncertain. Trimming shortened V by 2 bases and J by 0 bases, and 7 bases separated the two germline ends. Germline CDR1 reads SEHNR; CDR2 reads FQNEAQ (reference sequence). The CDR3 spans 14 residues. The CDR3 protein is CASSLFQVNTEAFF. DNA of the CDR3: TGTGCCAGCAGCTTATTTCAGGTGAACACTGAAGCTTTCTTT.

The rearrangement joins TRBV19 to TRBJ2-7, with 7 bases aligning to TRBD2. The CDR3 totals 14 residues. Germline V gene lookup returns CDR1 LNHDA and CDR2 SQIVND (reference sequence). Losses at the gene ends were 3 bases for V and 7 bases for J; bases not matched to a gene: 9. The CDR3 bases are TGTGCCAGTAGTATTGAGGGAGGGCCAGGTGAGCAGTACTTC. Translation: CASSIEGGPGEQYF.

This chain links TRBV24-1 with TRBJ2-1, with TRBD1 matching over 8 bases. Germline CDR1 reads KGHDR; CDR2 reads SFDVKD. Losses at the gene ends were 2 bases for V and 5 bases for J; bases not matched to a gene: 7. The CDR3 extends over 16 amino acids. CDR3 coding DNA: TGTGCCACCAGTGATTCGCGACAGGGGTTGAACAATGAGCAGTTCTTC. Protein sequence: CATSDSRQGLNNEQFF.

The rearrangement uses TRBV6-6 and TRBJ2-2; D is unclear. The CDR3 is 11 residues long. V was cut by 6 bases and J by 9 bases, with 8 bases left in between. CDR1 MNHNY and CDR2 SVGAGI come from the germline V gene (reference sequence). In DNA form, the CDR3 reads TGTGCCAGCAGCGGCGGCAGGGAGCTGTTTTTT. It codes for CASSGGRELFF.

The chain uses TRBV5-6 and TRBJ1-1; the match to TRBD1 covers 9 bases. This CDR3 has 15 residues. J was trimmed by 4 bases and V by 2 bases; bases with no gene match: 6. CDR1 and CDR2 from the germline V gene are SGHDT and YYEEEE. CDR3 residues: CASSLQGASSTEAFF. CDR3 nucleotide sequence: TGTGCCAGCAGCTTACAGGGGGCCTCGAGCACTGAAGCTTTCTTT.

This clone was recorded once. The gene calls are TRBV7-2 and TRBJ1-4; a possible D gene is TRBD1 (5 bases). V lost 5 bases, J lost 3 bases, and 13 bases lay in between. CDR1 and CDR2 from the germline V gene are SGHTA and FQGNSA. The CDR3 has 15 amino acids. CDR3 coding DNA: TGTGCCAGCAGCCCGAAACAGGCATCTAATGAAAAACTGTTTTTT. It translates to CASSPKQASNEKLFF.

The chain couples TRBV4-3 to TRBJ2-2, with no clear D. Between the trimmed V and J ends, which lost 1 base and 2 bases, there was a span of 5 bases. CDR1 is LGHNA, CDR2 YSLEER, per germline. The CDR3 consists of 14 residues. The CDR3, as DNA: TGCGCCAGCAGCCAAGTCAAAAACACCGGGGAGCTGTTTTTT. Its translation: CASSQVKNTGELFF.

The rearrangement joins TRBV7-2 to TRBJ2-1; D may be TRBD2 (5 bases). Germline V gives CDR1 SGHTA, CDR2 FQGNSA. V lost 1 base to trimming and J lost 0 bases, with 10 bases between them. The CDR3 spans 16 residues. As DNA, the CDR3 is TGTGCCAGCAGCTTAGACCGAGGGTTCTCCTACAATGAGCAGTTCTTC. This encodes CASSLDRGFSYNEQFF.